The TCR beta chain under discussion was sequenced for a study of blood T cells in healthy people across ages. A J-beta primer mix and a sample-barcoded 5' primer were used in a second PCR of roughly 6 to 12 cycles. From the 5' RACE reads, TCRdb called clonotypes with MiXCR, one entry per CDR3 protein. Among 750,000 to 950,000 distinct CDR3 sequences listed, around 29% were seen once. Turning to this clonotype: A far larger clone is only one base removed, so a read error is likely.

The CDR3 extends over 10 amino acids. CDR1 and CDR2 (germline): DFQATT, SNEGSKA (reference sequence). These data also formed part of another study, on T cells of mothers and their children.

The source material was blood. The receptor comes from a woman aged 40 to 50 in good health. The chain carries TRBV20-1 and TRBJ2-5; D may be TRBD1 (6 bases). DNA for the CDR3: TGCAGTGCGCGGACAGCCGAGCAGCACTTC. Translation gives CSARTAEQHF.